This entry is about one TCR beta chain. What it binds is unknown. This sample was taken from a study of CD8+ T cells in alopecia areata. Study-level points and caveats: Lesional scalp displayed greater clonality than normal scalp, most notably in alopecia totalis/universalis.

This CDR3 has 12 amino acids. Germline lookup yields CDR1 SQVTM and CDR2 ANQGSEA. The V and J ends lost 8 bases and 5 bases respectively, with 13 bases between them. Extracted RNA was reverse transcribed into cDNA, the sequencing template. Profiling relied on immunoSEQ multiplex PCR, and the TCRdb table lists in-frame clones only, not all of them. Of around 190,000 clones detected, around three fifths appear once; the ten largest clones hold 4.9%. The clonotype comes from a human donor in good health. Sequences were obtained from CD8+ T cells sorted from blood. V and J are TRBV29-1 and TRBJ2-1; maybe TRBD1 (6 bases). DNA for the CDR3: TGCAGCTCTCTCGGGGACAACAATGAGCAGTTCTTC. It encodes CSSLGDNNEQFF.